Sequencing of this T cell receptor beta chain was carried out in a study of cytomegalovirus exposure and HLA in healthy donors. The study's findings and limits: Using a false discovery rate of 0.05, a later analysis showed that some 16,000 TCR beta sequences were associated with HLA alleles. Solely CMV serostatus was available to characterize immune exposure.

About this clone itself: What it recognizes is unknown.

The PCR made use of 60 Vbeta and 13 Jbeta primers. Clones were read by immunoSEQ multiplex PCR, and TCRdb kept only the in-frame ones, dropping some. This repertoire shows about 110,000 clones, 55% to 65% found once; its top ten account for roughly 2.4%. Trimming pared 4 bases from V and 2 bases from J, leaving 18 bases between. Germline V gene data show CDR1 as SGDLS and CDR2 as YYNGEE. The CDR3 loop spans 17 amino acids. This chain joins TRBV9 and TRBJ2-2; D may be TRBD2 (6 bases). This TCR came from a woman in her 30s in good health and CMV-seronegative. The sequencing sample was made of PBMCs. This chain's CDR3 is CASSPGGGRGNTGELFF. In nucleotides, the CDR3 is TGTGCCAGCAGCCCCGGAGGTGGGCGGGGAAACACCGGGGAGCTGTTTTTT.